This entry lists 18 T cell receptor beta chains sequenced from one sample in a study of blood T cell repertoires in COVID-19. Assay: immunoSEQ multiplex PCR; the TCRdb copy retains only in-frame clones and omits some. The table lists about 230,000 clones, less than 90% of them singletons. Sequencing input: peripheral blood. Receptors were obtained from a woman in her 70s with active or convalescent COVID-19.

The chain couples TRBV11-2 to TRBJ1-1; tentative D call: TRBD1 (6 bases). V shed 7 bases and J shed 4 bases, with 19 bases lying between them. This CDR3 has 15 amino acids. Germline assignment: CDR1 SGHAT and CDR2 FQNNGV. The CDR3 spells CASNVDSRGGTEAFF. CDR3 coding DNA: TGTGCCAGCAACGTCGATTCCAGGGGTGGCACTGAAGCTTTCTTT.

The V and J genes are TRBV6-5 and TRBJ1-1; perhaps TRBD1 as D (6 bases). There are 15 residues in the CDR3. The germline V and J ends were trimmed by 7 bases and 3 bases, with 18 bases remaining between them. Germline-derived CDR1 and CDR2 are MNHEY and SVGAGI. DNA of the CDR3: TGTGCCAGCACCTTGGGACACCTGGGGTACACTGAAGCTTTCTTT. It encodes CASTLGHLGYTEAFF.

V and J are TRBV3-1 (or the pseudogene TRBV3-2) and TRBJ1-6; perhaps TRBD1 as D (5 bases). Germline V gene data show CDR1 as LGHDT and CDR2 as YNNKEL (reference sequence). The CDR3 is 17 residues long. The V gene lost 0 bases and the J gene lost 5 bases, with 14 bases spanning the gap. Here the CDR3 DNA reads TGTGCCAGCAGCCAAGATTGGGCAGGGCTTAATAATTCACCCCTCCACTTT. It encodes CASSQDWAGLNNSPLHF.

There are a few counts of this clone. The chain employs TRBV19 and TRBJ1-1; possible D gene TRBD1, 6 bases. This CDR3 is 13 amino acids long. The germline V gene encodes CDR1 LNHDA and CDR2 SQIVND (reference sequence). V was shortened by 4 bases and J by 1 base, with 7 bases between the two germline ends. In DNA, the CDR3 is TGTGCCAGTAGTACGACAGGGAACACTGAAGCTTTCTTT. Translated, it gives CASSTTGNTEAFF.

The genes are TRBV27 and TRBJ1-1, with D perhaps matching TRBD1 (5 bases). The CDR3 has 12 amino acids. Germline CDR1 reads MNHEY; CDR2 reads SMNVEV (reference sequence). Trimming left V 6 bases short and J 3 bases short, with 8 bases between. This CDR3 is CASSSGDTEAFF. CDR3 nucleotide sequence: TGTGCCAGCAGCTCGGGGGACACTGAAGCTTTCTTT.

The genes are TRBV4-3 and TRBJ2-3; 7 bases fit TRBD2. There are 15 residues in the CDR3. J lost 0 bases, V lost 2 bases, and 2 bases had no gene match. Germline lookup yields CDR1 LGHNA and CDR2 YSLEER. Here the CDR3 reads CASSQSGDSTDTQYF. CDR3 DNA sequence: TGCGCCAGCAGCCAAAGCGGGGACAGCACAGATACGCAGTATTTT.

In regard to this clone: One junction end does not reproduce the germline sequence, and a read error may be involved. The chain has TRBV7-7 and TRBJ2-5; D is unresolved. The CDR3 sequence is 13 residues long. Germline-derived CDR1 and CDR2 are SSHAT and FNYEAQ (reference sequence). The CDR3 is CASSLEAARTQYF. The DNA of the CDR3 is TGTGCTAGCAGCTTAGAGGCAGCGCGGACCCAGTACTTC.

The chain carries TRBV11-2 and TRBJ1-1, with D unresolved. The ends were cut back, 3 bases at V and 0 bases at J, with 8 bases in the middle. The germline V gene has CDR1 SGHAT and CDR2 FQNNGV. CDR3 length: 14 amino acids. CDR3 loop: CASSFFGLNTEAFF. CDR3 coding DNA: TGTGCCAGCAGCTTTTTTGGCCTGAACACTGAAGCTTTCTTT.

This chain joins TRBV5-1 and TRBJ2-1; D gene unclear. This CDR3 is 14 amino acids long. Germline V gene data show CDR1 as SGHRS and CDR2 as YFSETQ. Between the trimmed V and J ends, which lost 0 bases and 6 bases, there was a span of 10 bases. DNA of the CDR3: TGCGCCAGCAGCTTGGATGGAGCCCCCAATGAGCAGTTCTTC. Amino acid sequence: CASSLDGAPNEQFF. The complete variable domain, with remaining parts taken from reference TRBV5-1 and TRBJ2-1, reads KAGVTQTPRYLIKTRGQQVTLSCSPISGHRSVSWYQQTPGQGLQFLFEYFSETQRNKGNFPGRFSGRQFSNSRSEMNVSTLELGDSALYLCASSLDGAPNEQFFGPGTRLTVL.

The chain is built from TRBV30 and TRBJ2-5; no clear D gene. The V and J ends lost 1 base and 4 bases respectively, with 13 bases between them. Germline values: CDR1 GTSNPN, CDR2 SVGIG (reference sequence). This CDR3 region has 14 residues. DNA of the CDR3: TGTGCCTGGAGTGAAGCTAACCCAGGAGAGACCCAGTACTTC. It codes for CAWSEANPGETQYF.

This sequence joins TRBV5-1 and TRBJ1-6; the D is unclear. The CDR3 loop spans 15 amino acids. V was cut by 4 bases and J by 11 bases, with 19 bases left in between. The V gene's germline CDR1 is SGHRS and CDR2 YFSETQ. CDR3 coding DNA: TGCGCCAGCAGCCCGAAACAGAATCCTTGGGCACCCCTCCACTTT. Translation: CASSPKQNPWAPLHF.

The genes are TRBV28 and TRBJ2-3; D gene ambiguous. Trimming pared 5 bases from V and 4 bases from J, leaving 13 bases between. The CDR3 consists of 14 residues. CDR1 MDHEN and CDR2 SYDVKM come from the germline V gene. CDR3: CASSQAGDADTQYF. DNA of the CDR3: TGTGCCAGCAGTCAGGCAGGTGACGCAGATACGCAGTATTTT.

Only one count was recorded for this clone. As DNA, the CDR3 is TGTGCCAGCAGGACAGGGGTGGGAAACACCATATATTTT. Amino acid sequence: CASRTGVGNTIYF. This sequence joins TRBV12-3 or TRBV12-4 and TRBJ1-3; 8 bases fit TRBD1. V trimming: 6 bases; J trimming: 4 bases; junction bases outside the gene matches: 2. This CDR3 contains 13 residues.

V gene TRBV18 combines with J gene TRBJ1-2; tentatively, D is TRBD1 (5 bases). Germline V gene data show CDR1 as KGHSH and CDR2 as LQKENI. V was clipped by 2 bases and J by 8 bases, with 12 bases between them. The CDR3 has 13 amino acids. CDR3: CASSPVQDGGYTF. CDR3 sequence (DNA): TGTGCCAGCTCACCAGTACAGGATGGGGGCTACACCTTC.

This clone has only a few counts. The rearrangement uses TRBV7-2 and TRBJ2-2, with TRBD2 identical over 8 bases. V was clipped by 4 bases and J by 8 bases; unmatched bases: 9. Germline lookup yields CDR1 SGHTA and CDR2 FQGNSA. The CDR3 has 15 residues. CDR3 DNA: TGTGCCAGCAGCTCGAGCGGGGGCCGGGCGGGGGAGCTGTTTTTT. Translation: CASSSSGGRAGELFF.

DNA of the CDR3: TGTGCCAGCAGCCGTGGACAGTCACTCTATGGCTACACCTTC. It is translated as CASSRGQSLYGYTF. The chain employs TRBV27 and TRBJ1-2; the D gene is possibly TRBD1 (6 bases). Trimming pared 6 bases from V and 4 bases from J, leaving 15 bases between. Germline values: CDR1 MNHEY, CDR2 SMNVEV (reference sequence). This CDR3 contains 14 residues.

The chain employs TRBV11-2 and TRBJ2-5; 13 bases agree with TRBD2. The ends lost 5 bases at V and 4 bases at J; junction bases unmatched: 4. The CDR3 runs to 15 residues. Germline CDR1 and CDR2: SGHAT and FQNNGV. Here the CDR3 reads CASSPGLAGIETQYF. Here the CDR3 DNA reads TGTGCCAGCAGCCCGGGACTAGCGGGAATAGAGACCCAGTACTTC.

This clone was observed a single time. The V and J genes are TRBV4-2 and TRBJ1-4; D ambiguous. Looked up from germline, CDR1 is LGHNA and CDR2 is YNFKEQ. Trimming took off 0 bases at V and 3 bases at J, with 8 bases between the two ends. The CDR3 is 15 residues long. CDR3 residues: CASSQDRTSNEKLFF. For the CDR3, the DNA is TGTGCCAGCAGCCAAGATCGGACTTCTAATGAAAAACTGTTTTTT.